The TCR beta chain described here comes from a study of brain T cells in children with intractable seizures. Study conclusions and caveats: Pre-surgery blood may have been undersampled, hiding some clones. Only CDR3 sequence similarity suggested viral specificity, without known HCMV serostatus.

Points on this clone: The antigen is unknown.

The table came from immunoSEQ multiplex PCR; TCRdb's copy has only in-frame clones and leaves some out. The sample records 50,000 to 80,000 clones, 90% to 97% being singletons. Only cases whose brain tissue showed the highest T cell transcript signatures were sequenced. Pre-surgery treatment included at least one anti-epileptic drug. This specimen was peripheral blood, taken at surgery. This sequence was found in a boy younger than two with focal cortical dysplasia and intractable seizures.

The CDR3 sequence is CAATSAGHTGELFF. The CDR3 DNA follows: TGTGCCGCGACTTCGGCGGGACACACCGGGGAGCTGTTTTTT. The chain combines TRBV19 with TRBJ2-2, with D possibly being TRBD2 (6 bases). The CDR3 spans 14 residues. CDR1 LNHDA and CDR2 SQIVND come from the germline V gene (reference sequence). Trimming stripped 11 bases from V and 3 bases from J, with 16 bases between.